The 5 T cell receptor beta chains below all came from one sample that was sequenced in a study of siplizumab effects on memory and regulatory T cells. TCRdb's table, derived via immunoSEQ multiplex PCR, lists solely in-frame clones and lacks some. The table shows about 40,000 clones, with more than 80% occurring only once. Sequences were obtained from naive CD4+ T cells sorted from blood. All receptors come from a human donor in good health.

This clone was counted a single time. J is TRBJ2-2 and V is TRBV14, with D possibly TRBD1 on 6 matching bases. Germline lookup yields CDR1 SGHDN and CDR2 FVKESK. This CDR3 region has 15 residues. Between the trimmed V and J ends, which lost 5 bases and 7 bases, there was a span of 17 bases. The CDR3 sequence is CASSSRDTIGGELFF. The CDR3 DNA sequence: TGTGCCAGCAGCTCCCGGGACACCATAGGCGGGGAGCTGTTTTTT. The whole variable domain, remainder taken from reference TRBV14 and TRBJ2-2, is EAGVTQFPSHSVIEKGQTVTLRCDPISGHDNLYWYRRVMGKEIKFLLHFVKESKQDESGMPNNRFLAERTGGTYSTLKVQPAELEDSGVYFCASSSRDTIGGELFFGEGSRLTVL.

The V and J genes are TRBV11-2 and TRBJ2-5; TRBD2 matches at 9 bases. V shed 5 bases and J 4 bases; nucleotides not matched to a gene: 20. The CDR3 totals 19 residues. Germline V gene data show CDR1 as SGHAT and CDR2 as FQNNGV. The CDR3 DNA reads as TGTGCCAGCAGCCGAAGCAGGCTATTGCGGGAGGGCCGGGGAGAGACCCAGTACTTC. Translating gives CASSRSRLLREGRGETQYF.

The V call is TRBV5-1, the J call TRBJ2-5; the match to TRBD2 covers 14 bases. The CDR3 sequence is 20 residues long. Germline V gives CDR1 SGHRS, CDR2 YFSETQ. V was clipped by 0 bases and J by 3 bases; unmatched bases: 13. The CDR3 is CASSLVIPGTSGRAKETQYF. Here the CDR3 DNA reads TGCGCCAGCAGCTTGGTTATCCCCGGGACTAGCGGGAGAGCGAAAGAGACCCAGTACTTC.

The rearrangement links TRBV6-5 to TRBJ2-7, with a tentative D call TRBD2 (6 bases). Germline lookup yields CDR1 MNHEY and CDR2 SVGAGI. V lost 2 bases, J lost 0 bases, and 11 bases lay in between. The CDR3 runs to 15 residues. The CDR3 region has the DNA TGTGCCAGCAGTTACAGGGACTCAAGCTCCTACGAGCAGTACTTC. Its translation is CASSYRDSSSYEQYF.

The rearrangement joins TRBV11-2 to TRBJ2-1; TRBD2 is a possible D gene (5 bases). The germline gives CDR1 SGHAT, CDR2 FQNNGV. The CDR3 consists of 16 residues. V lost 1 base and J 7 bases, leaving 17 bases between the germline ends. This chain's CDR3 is CASSLVAGKFWNEQFF. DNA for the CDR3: TGTGCCAGCAGCTTAGTGGCCGGGAAATTCTGGAATGAGCAGTTCTTC.